The entry below gives a single T cell receptor beta chain sequence along with its context. The antigen is not known. The data belong to a study of beta chain features in type 1 diabetes. Of the isolated RNA, all was reverse transcribed, and so the sequenced material was expressed TCRB transcripts. Sequencing used immunoSEQ multiplex PCR; TCRdb keeps in-frame clones, though not all of them. Of roughly 240,000 clones listed, 24% were seen once; the top ten hold 0.012%. General study results and limits: Researchers cautioned that cDNA sequencing could over-represent cells with high TCR expression. Whether TCRB rearrangement is influenced by HLA type went unresolved here. People with Type 1 diabetes carried modestly yet significantly shorter TCRB CDR3s in all four CD4+ subsets. The VDJ junctions of type 1 diabetes patients carried fewer insertions and more deletions.

Germline assignment: CDR1 LNHDA and CDR2 SQIVND (reference sequence). The V gene end was trimmed by 8 bases and the J gene end by 7 bases; junction bases not matched to a gene: 9. The CDR3 loop spans 14 amino acids. The chain recombines TRBV19 with TRBJ2-1; 9 nucleotides agree with TRBD2. The material sequenced was naive CD4+ T cells from blood. This receptor was identified in a woman younger than 45 with type 1 diabetes. The CDR3 sequence is CASFSGSEPNEQFF. CDR3 nucleotide sequence: TGTGCCAGTTTTAGCGGGAGTGAGCCGAATGAGCAGTTCTTC. The whole variable domain, filled in from reference TRBV19 and TRBJ2-1, reads DGGITQSPKYLFRKEGQNVTLSCEQNLNHDAMYWYRQDPGQGLRLIYYSQIVNDFQKGDIAEGYSVSREKKESFPLTVTSAQKNPTAFYLCASFSGSEPNEQFFGPGTRLTVL.